Below are 28 T cell receptor beta chains sequenced from a single sample in a study of blood T cell repertoires in COVID-19. Assay: immunoSEQ multiplex PCR; the TCRdb copy retains only in-frame clones and omits some. The sample gives under 150,000 clones, approximately 80% of which show up once; 8.5% to 10% is in the top ten. Input material: peripheral blood. The receptors originated from a man aged 40-50 years with active or convalescent COVID-19.

CDR3 in amino acids: CASSTRTSGITYNEQFF. The CDR3 nucleotides read TGTGCCAGCAGCACCCGAACTAGCGGGATCACCTACAATGAGCAGTTCTTC. This chain links TRBV7-2 with TRBJ2-1; 10 bases line up with TRBD2. The CDR3 has 17 residues. Germline loops: CDR1 SGHTA, CDR2 FQGNSA. The V gene end was trimmed by 5 bases and the J gene end by 2 bases; junction bases not matched to a gene: 9.

The rearrangement joins TRBV6-6 to TRBJ2-5; maybe TRBD2 (5 bases). Germline CDR1 reads MNHNY; CDR2 reads SVGAGI (reference sequence). V lost 1 base to trimming and J lost 1 base, with 7 bases between them. This CDR3 comprises 14 residues. The CDR3 DNA is TGTGCCAGCAGTTACTTGACTATCCAAGAGACCCAGTACTTC. Protein sequence: CASSYLTIQETQYF.

Remarks on this clone: Other DNA sequences from this sample encode an identical CDR3 as well. The CDR3 DNA follows: TGTGCCTGGAGAAGAACAGGGGGCTACGAAAAACTGTTTTTT. It specifies CAWRRTGGYEKLFF. The chain links TRBV30 to TRBJ1-4; 9 nucleotides match TRBD1. The CDR3 consists of 14 residues. The germline V gene has CDR1 GTSNPN and CDR2 SVGIG (reference sequence). With 3 bases clipped from V and 8 bases from J, the junction kept 7 bases outside the gene matches.

This rearrangement joins TRBV18 to TRBJ1-1; possibly TRBD1 for D (5 bases). Germline V CDR1 and CDR2: KGHSH, LQKENI. V lost 3 bases to trimming and J lost 8 bases, with 22 bases between them. This CDR3 comprises 16 residues. This chain's CDR3 is CASSPEGNRFGMEAFF. CDR3 DNA sequence: TGTGCCAGCTCACCGGAAGGGAACAGGTTTGGTATGGAAGCTTTCTTT. The full variable domain, completed using reference TRBV18 and TRBJ1-1, is NAGVMQNPRHLVRRRGQEARLRCSPMKGHSHVYWYRQLPEEGLKFMVYLQKENIIDESGMPKERFSAEFPKEGPSILRIQQVVRGDSAAYFCASSPEGNRFGMEAFFGQGTRLTVV.

J is TRBJ2-5 and V is TRBV9, with TRBD2 matching over 10 bases. The trim removed 1 base at V and 2 bases at J, leaving 8 bases unmatched. Germline assignment: CDR1 SGDLS and CDR2 YYNGEE. This CDR3 is built from 17 residues. The CDR3 bases are TGTGCCAGCAGCGTACACATTAGCGGGGGGTCGCAAGAGACCCAGTACTTC. It codes for CASSVHISGGSQETQYF.

The table lists this clone with a few counts. The chain uses TRBV7-2 and TRBJ1-6, with a tentative D call TRBD1 (5 bases). This CDR3 is built from 16 residues. Germline V gene sequence: CDR1 SGHTA, CDR2 FQGNSA. The germline V and J ends were trimmed by 1 base and 0 bases, with 7 bases remaining between them. The chain's CDR3 is CASSLVQGSYNSPLHF. DNA of the CDR3: TGTGCCAGCAGCTTAGTTCAGGGCTCCTATAATTCACCCCTCCACTTT.

The chain links TRBV7-8 to TRBJ2-7; the match to TRBD1 covers 10 bases. There are 16 residues in the CDR3. Germline assignment: CDR1 SGHVS and CDR2 FQNEAQ. The junction had 9 bases not matched to a gene; V was cut back by 2 bases and J by 5 bases. CDR3 protein: CASSLLVGQGINEQYF. In nucleotides, the CDR3 is TGTGCCAGCAGCTTACTCGTGGGACAGGGGATTAACGAGCAGTACTTC.

V is TRBV4-2 and J is TRBJ2-1; 7 nucleotides agree with TRBD2. The CDR3 consists of 16 residues. Trimming took 0 bases from V and 5 from J; bases not matched to a gene: 7. Per germline, CDR1 LGHNA and CDR2 YNFKEQ. CDR3 nucleotide sequence: TGTGCCAGCAGCCAAGATAGGCGGGGGATCGACAATGAGCAGTTCTTC. It codes for CASSQDRRGIDNEQFF.

The genes are TRBV13 and TRBJ2-3, with 10 bases lining up with TRBD1. Germline CDR1 and CDR2: PRHDT and FYEKMQ (reference sequence). V shed 4 bases and J 4 bases; nucleotides not matched to a gene: 14. The CDR3 length is 18 residues. The CDR3 sequence: CASSSRDRGYITADTQYF. The CDR3 coding sequence is TGTGCCAGCAGCTCCCGGGACAGGGGTTATATTACGGCAGATACGCAGTATTTT.

The genes are TRBV6-4 and TRBJ1-6, with 7 bases identical to TRBD1. Germline CDR1 reads MRHNA; CDR2 reads SNTAGT. The V segment lost 0 bases and the J segment 0 bases; nucleotides outside the gene matches: 11. This CDR3 is 20 amino acids long. The CDR3 here is CASSDSRTGLWGSYNSPLHF. CDR3 DNA sequence: TGTGCCAGCAGTGACTCTAGGACAGGTCTTTGGGGCTCCTATAATTCACCCCTCCACTTT.

This clone was seen only once. The gene calls are TRBV3-1 (or the pseudogene TRBV3-2) and TRBJ2-7, with D tentatively TRBD1 (6 bases). This CDR3 is built from 15 residues. Germline CDR1 reads LGHDT; CDR2 reads YNNKEL (reference sequence). With 4 bases removed from V and 7 bases from J, the gap between germline ends came to 20 bases. CDR3 region: CASSPRRGGGGEQYF. CDR3 in DNA: TGTGCCAGCAGCCCTCGCAGGGGCGGAGGTGGGGAGCAGTACTTC.

V usage is TRBV7-9 and J usage is TRBJ2-2; D might be TRBD1 (6 bases). The germline V gene has CDR1 SEHNR and CDR2 FQNEAQ (reference sequence). The CDR3 runs 12 residues. V lost 6 bases to trimming and J lost 7 bases, with 9 bases between them. The CDR3 region is CASSPGVGELFF. The CDR3 nucleotides read TGTGCCAGCAGTCCAGGGGTCGGGGAGCTGTTTTTT.

The V and J genes are TRBV7-3 and TRBJ2-3, with TRBD2 matching over 10 bases. Germline V CDR1 and CDR2: SGHTA, FQGTGA. The CDR3 runs 15 residues. V shed 5 bases, J shed 1 base, and the junction held 3 bases outside the gene matches. In DNA form, the CDR3 reads TGTGCCAGCAGCCCTACTAGCGGGGGCACAGATACGCAGTATTTT. Residues: CASSPTSGGTDTQYF.

This clone appeared a few times. The rearrangement joins TRBV28 to TRBJ1-2; 8 bases map to TRBD1. Per the germline V gene, CDR1 is MDHEN and CDR2 is SYDVKM. Trimming at V came to 5 bases and at J to 2 bases, leaving 10 bases not matched to a gene. The CDR3 has 16 amino acids. CDR3 coding DNA: TGTGCCAGCAGTGCACCGGCCGACAGGGGCAACTATGGCTACACCTTC. Its protein is CASSAPADRGNYGYTF.

This CDR3 is CASSQTDKGNTEAFF. DNA for the CDR3: TGTGCCAGCAGCCAAACGGACAAGGGGAACACTGAAGCTTTCTTT. This sequence joins TRBV14 and TRBJ1-1, with a weak D call TRBD1 (5 bases). Trimming pared 2 bases from V and 1 base from J, leaving 11 bases between. This CDR3 has 15 residues. Looked up from germline, CDR1 is SGHDN and CDR2 is FVKESK.

This chain links TRBV19 with TRBJ1-5; D unclear. CDR1 LNHDA and CDR2 SQIVND come from the germline V gene (reference sequence). This CDR3 comprises 13 residues. Trimming removed 6 bases at V and 3 bases at J, with 9 bases between. CDR3 coding DNA: TGTGCCAGTAGGAGAGTAATCAATCAGCCCCAGCATTTT. Protein: CASRRVINQPQHF. Looking up the rest from reference TRBV19 and TRBJ1-5 gives the full variable domain: DGGITQSPKYLFRKEGQNVTLSCEQNLNHDAMYWYRQDPGQGLRLIYYSQIVNDFQKGDIAEGYSVSREKKESFPLTVTSAQKNPTAFYLCASRRVINQPQHFGDGTRLSIL.

The table lists this clone with many counts. This chain joins TRBV6-5 and TRBJ1-2; no clear D gene. Trimming took 4 bases from V and 8 from J, leaving 20 bases between them. The CDR3 is 15 amino acids. Germline-derived CDR1 and CDR2 are MNHEY and SVGAGI. CDR3 DNA: TGTGCCAGCAGTTTCTCTGGAGGCTCCCTATCCGGCTACACCTTC. Encoded protein: CASSFSGGSLSGYTF.

The chain couples TRBV19 to TRBJ1-2; D perhaps matches TRBD1 (6 bases). Germline V gene data show CDR1 as LNHDA and CDR2 as SQIVND (reference sequence). The length of the CDR3 is 13 residues. V lost 8 bases and J lost 8, with 18 bases in between. CDR3 sequence reads: CASSNRDFYGYTF. CDR3 DNA sequence: TGTGCCAGTTCCAACAGGGATTTTTACGGCTACACCTTC.

The J gene is TRBJ2-7, the V gene TRBV27; TRBD1 might be the D (6 bases). Germline assignment: CDR1 MNHEY and CDR2 SMNVEV (reference sequence). The V gene lost 4 bases and the J gene lost 4 bases, with 14 bases spanning the gap. CDR3 length equals 14 residues. The CDR3 DNA follows: TGTGCCAGCAGTTCATGGACAGCGGTATACGAGCAGTACTTC. It translates to CASSSWTAVYEQYF.

This clone was seen a single time. This chain uses TRBV7-3 with TRBJ2-7, with D possibly matching TRBD1 (8 bases). Germline CDR1 SGHTA, CDR2 FQGTGA. The V gene lost 5 bases and the J gene lost 6 bases, with 20 bases spanning the gap. There are 15 residues in the CDR3. The chain's CDR3 is CASSKGGTGSTEQYF. The DNA of the CDR3 is TGTGCCAGCAGCAAGGGGGGGACAGGTTCCACCGAGCAGTACTTC.

This rearrangement joins TRBV5-6 to TRBJ2-7; maybe TRBD2 (5 bases). CDR3 length: 13 residues. V shed 0 bases and J shed 4 bases, with 8 bases lying between them. Germline V lookup: CDR1 SGHDT, CDR2 YYEEEE. CDR3 sequence: CASSLGSGYEQYF. The CDR3 DNA reads as TGTGCCAGCAGCTTGGGCAGCGGATACGAGCAGTACTTC.

The chain employs TRBV3-1 (or the pseudogene TRBV3-2) and TRBJ2-7; 10 positions match TRBD1. Germline lookup yields CDR1 LGHDT and CDR2 YNNKEL (reference sequence). The junction had 8 bases not matched to a gene; V was cut back by 3 bases and J by 6 bases. CDR3 size: 15 residues. The CDR3 DNA is TGTGCCAGCAGCCACCACGACAGGGGGCAAGGCGAGCAGTACTTC. Protein: CASSHHDRGQGEQYF.

This chain connects TRBV27 to TRBJ2-7, with 12 bases lining up with TRBD2. With 5 bases clipped from V and 2 bases from J, the junction kept 4 bases outside the gene matches. This CDR3 has 15 amino acids. The V gene's germline CDR1 is MNHEY and CDR2 SMNVEV (reference sequence). Written as DNA, the CDR3 is TGTGCCAGCAGTACACTAGCGGGGGGCCCCTACGAGCAGTACTTC. It is translated as CASSTLAGGPYEQYF.

This rearrangement joins TRBV6-6 to TRBJ1-4; the match to TRBD1 covers 10 bases. There are 15 residues in the CDR3. The trim removed 4 bases at V and 6 bases at J, leaving 5 bases unmatched. In germline, CDR1 is MNHNY, CDR2 SVGAGI (reference sequence). CDR3 in amino acids: CASSSPGTGDEKLFF. Written as DNA, the CDR3 is TGTGCCAGCAGTTCCCCCGGGACAGGGGATGAAAAACTGTTTTTT.

This chain joins TRBV18 and TRBJ1-4, with D hard to call. The CDR3 runs 16 residues. V lost 3 bases to trimming and J lost 0 bases, with 11 bases between them. The germline V gene encodes CDR1 KGHSH and CDR2 LQKENI. CDR3 in amino acids: CASSPGGPATNEKLFF. The DNA of the CDR3 is TGTGCCAGCTCACCCGGCGGCCCTGCAACTAATGAAAAACTGTTTTTT.

The chain links TRBV12-5 to TRBJ1-5, with 9 bases aligning to TRBD1. The CDR3 runs to 17 residues. Germline trimming cut 0 bases from V and 6 bases from J; bases unmatched to any gene: 9. Per the germline V gene, CDR1 is LGHNT and CDR2 is FRNRAP. CDR3 loop: CASGLVMGGQGSQPQHF. Here the CDR3 DNA reads TGTGCTAGTGGTTTGGTAATGGGGGGACAGGGAAGTCAGCCCCAGCATTTT.

This clone showed up just once. The rearrangement uses TRBV5-4 and TRBJ1-1; 9 positions match TRBD1. Per the germline V gene, CDR1 is SGHNT and CDR2 is YYREEE (reference sequence). The CDR3 consists of 15 residues. Trimming removed 5 bases from V and 1 base from J; junction bases left unmatched: 6. In nucleotides, the CDR3 is TGTGCCAGCAGGTCGGACAGGGGCGCGAACACTGAAGCTTTCTTT. This codes for CASRSDRGANTEAFF.

This clone was recorded a few times. The chain has TRBV20-1 and TRBJ1-3; D call uncertain. CDR3 length: 11 amino acids. CDR1 and CDR2 from the germline V gene are DFQATT and SNEGSKA (reference sequence). V gave up 3 bases and J gave up 6 bases, with 6 bases separating them. CDR3 in DNA: TGCAGTGCTAGTTTCCTAAACACCATATATTTT. It is translated as CSASFLNTIYF.